The next 16 T cell receptor beta chains were all read from a single sample in a study of cytomegalovirus exposure and HLA in healthy donors. Assay used: immunoSEQ multiplex PCR; TCRdb lists only in-frame clones, some missing. The data contain fewer than 200,000 clones, just under 90% of them seen just once; the ten biggest clones take up around a tenth. Material for sequencing was PBMCs. The receptors stem from a woman aged 18-29 years in good health and CMV-seropositive.

The J gene is TRBJ1-3, the V gene TRBV5-1; unclear D gene. The CDR3 sequence is 16 residues long. V was shortened by 0 bases and J by 0 bases, with 10 bases between the two germline ends. Looked up from germline, CDR1 is SGHRS and CDR2 is YFSETQ. The CDR3 DNA is TGCGCCAGCAGCTTGGGGCGGTCCCTCTCTGGAAACACCATATATTTT. Amino acid sequence: CASSLGRSLSGNTIYF.

This rearrangement joins TRBV5-6 to TRBJ2-4; 7 bases match TRBD2. CDR3 length equals 15 residues. V shed 1 base and J 9 bases; nucleotides not matched to a gene: 10. Germline V gene sequence: CDR1 SGHDT, CDR2 YYEEEE. CDR3 region: CASSLLGATGGIQYF. The CDR3 bases are TGTGCCAGCAGCTTGTTAGGGGCCACGGGGGGCATTCAGTACTTC.

The V and J genes are TRBV5-1 and TRBJ1-4; D perhaps matches TRBD1 (6 bases). V shed 4 bases and J shed 8 bases, with 12 bases lying between them. This CDR3 is 13 amino acids long. The germline CDR1 and CDR2 sequences are SGHRS and YFSETQ. CDR3 DNA: TGCGCCAGCAGCAGGGGACACCTGGAAAAACTGTTTTTT. The encoded protein is CASSRGHLEKLFF.

The CDR3 loop is CASSLIWGGYSGNTIYF. CDR3 nucleotides: TGTGCCAGCAGCTTAATTTGGGGGGGATACTCTGGAAACACCATATATTTT. This chain links TRBV7-9 with TRBJ1-3, with a tentative D call TRBD1 (5 bases). Germline CDR1 reads SEHNR; CDR2 reads FQNEAQ (reference sequence). Trimming left V 2 bases short and J 0 bases short, with 14 bases between. There are 17 residues in the CDR3. Complete variable domain (other parts from reference TRBV7-9 and TRBJ1-3): DTGVSQNPRHKITKRGQNVTFRCDPISEHNRLYWYRQTLGQGPEFLTYFQNEAQLEKSRLLSDRFSAERPKGSFSTLEIQRTEQGDSAMYLCASSLIWGGYSGNTIYFGEGSWLTVV.

This sequence joins TRBV6-1 and TRBJ1-2; 8 bases fit TRBD1. V shed 2 bases and J 4 bases; nucleotides not matched to a gene: 9. Per the germline V gene, CDR1 is MNHNS and CDR2 is SASEGT. The CDR3 has 16 residues. CDR3 residues: CASSELSVGTGYGYTF. CDR3 sequence (DNA): TGTGCCAGCAGTGAATTATCGGTGGGGACAGGCTATGGCTACACCTTC.

The chain employs TRBV30 and TRBJ2-5; 11 bases map to TRBD2. The CDR3 extends over 15 amino acids. CDR1 is GTSNPN and CDR2 is SVGIG in the germline V gene (reference sequence). The trim removed 5 bases at V and 2 bases at J, leaving 7 bases unmatched. The CDR3 DNA reads TGTGCCTGGGAACTTGGGACTAGCGGACAAGAGACCCAGTACTTC. Its protein is CAWELGTSGQETQYF.

The chain joins TRBV12-5 to TRBJ2-1; 10 positions match TRBD2. The CDR3 runs to 14 residues. Trimming removed 0 bases from V and 10 bases from J; junction bases left unmatched: 3. CDR1 LGHNT and CDR2 FRNRAP come from the germline V gene. CDR3 amino acids: CASGLVAGGREQFF. CDR3 DNA sequence: TGTGCTAGTGGTTTGGTAGCGGGAGGGCGGGAGCAGTTCTTC.

The gene calls are TRBV5-1 and TRBJ1-1; 9 bases fit TRBD1. Per the germline V gene, CDR1 is SGHRS and CDR2 is YFSETQ. CDR3 length: 15 residues. The J segment lost 4 bases and the V segment lost 2 bases, leaving 6 bases of the junction unmatched. The DNA of the CDR3 is TGCGCCAGCAGCTTTCGGACAGGGGCCGGCACTGAAGCTTTCTTT. Translation: CASSFRTGAGTEAFF.

This chain joins TRBV18 and TRBJ2-1; 11 nucleotides agree with TRBD2. The ends lost 6 bases at V and 3 bases at J; junction bases unmatched: 10. Germline loops: CDR1 KGHSH, CDR2 LQKENI. This CDR3 has 17 amino acids. In nucleotides, the CDR3 is TGTGCCAGCTCGCCCGCGACGGGGACTAGCGGCTACAATGAGCAGTTCTTC. It is translated as CASSPATGTSGYNEQFF. Full variable domain (remainder filled in from reference TRBV18 and TRBJ2-1): NAGVMQNPRHLVRRRGQEARLRCSPMKGHSHVYWYRQLPEEGLKFMVYLQKENIIDESGMPKERFSAEFPKEGPSILRIQQVVRGDSAAYFCASSPATGTSGYNEQFFGPGTRLTVL.

The chain recombines TRBV7-9 with TRBJ2-7; the match to TRBD1 covers 9 bases. The germline V gene has CDR1 SEHNR and CDR2 FQNEAQ (reference sequence). Germline trimming cut 1 base from V and 11 bases from J; bases unmatched to any gene: 6. CDR3 length: 13 residues. The CDR3 coding sequence is TGTGCCAGCAGCTTAGGGGGGGACAGGGTCGAGTACTTC. Its translation is CASSLGGDRVEYF.

This clone was seen once. The gene calls are TRBV7-2 and TRBJ2-5; TRBD2 agrees at 9 bases. Germline V gene lookup returns CDR1 SGHTA and CDR2 FQGNSA. Trimming removed 4 bases from V and 7 bases from J; junction bases left unmatched: 4. This CDR3 region has 13 residues. CDR3 region: CASSSGLAGTQYF. CDR3 DNA: TGTGCCAGCAGCTCGGGACTAGCAGGGACCCAGTACTTC.

The chain couples TRBV29-1 to TRBJ2-1; 12 nucleotides match TRBD1. Germline loops: CDR1 SQVTM, CDR2 ANQGSEA. This CDR3 is built from 14 residues. Trimming took 7 bases from V and 7 from J; bases not matched to a gene: 8. CDR3 bases: TGCAGCGCCCCGGGACAGGGGGCGAGAAATGAGCAGTTCTTC. Translation gives CSAPGQGARNEQFF.

This chain joins TRBV25-1 and TRBJ2-7; TRBD2 matches at 7 bases. V lost 6 bases, J lost 2 bases, and 7 bases stayed unmatched. CDR1 is MGHDK, CDR2 SYGVNS, per germline. This CDR3 comprises 14 residues. CDR3 loop: CASRASGFTYEQYF. As DNA, the CDR3 is TGTGCCAGCAGGGCTAGCGGTTTCACCTACGAGCAGTACTTC.

The chain is built from TRBV2 and TRBJ2-2; perhaps TRBD1 as D (5 bases). CDR3 length equals 14 residues. V dropped 6 bases and J dropped 5 bases, with 13 bases sitting between them. Germline V CDR1 and CDR2: SNHLY, FYNNEI. The DNA of the CDR3 is TGTGCCAGCAGGGGGCAGGGAAGAACCGGGGAGCTGTTTTTT. This gives the protein CASRGQGRTGELFF.

Turning to this clone: Other DNA sequences from this sample encode an identical CDR3 as well. This sequence joins TRBV10-1 and TRBJ2-2, with 9 positions matching TRBD1. Germline V lookup: CDR1 WNHNN, CDR2 SYGVQD (reference sequence). The CDR3 is 15 residues long. V gave up 3 bases and J gave up 5 bases; unmatched junction bases: 4. The CDR3 reads CASSEGDRDTGELFF. In DNA form, the CDR3 reads TGCGCCAGCAGTGAAGGGGACAGGGATACCGGGGAGCTGTTTTTT.

This clone was counted a few times. This chain uses TRBV6-6 with TRBJ1-5; D call uncertain. Trimming took off 2 bases at V and 2 bases at J, with 4 bases between the two ends. The CDR3 covers 13 residues. Germline CDR1 and CDR2: MNHNY and SVGAGI (reference sequence). CDR3 bases: TGTGCCAGCAGTTACACGGGCAATCAGCCCCAGCATTTT. Its translation is CASSYTGNQPQHF.